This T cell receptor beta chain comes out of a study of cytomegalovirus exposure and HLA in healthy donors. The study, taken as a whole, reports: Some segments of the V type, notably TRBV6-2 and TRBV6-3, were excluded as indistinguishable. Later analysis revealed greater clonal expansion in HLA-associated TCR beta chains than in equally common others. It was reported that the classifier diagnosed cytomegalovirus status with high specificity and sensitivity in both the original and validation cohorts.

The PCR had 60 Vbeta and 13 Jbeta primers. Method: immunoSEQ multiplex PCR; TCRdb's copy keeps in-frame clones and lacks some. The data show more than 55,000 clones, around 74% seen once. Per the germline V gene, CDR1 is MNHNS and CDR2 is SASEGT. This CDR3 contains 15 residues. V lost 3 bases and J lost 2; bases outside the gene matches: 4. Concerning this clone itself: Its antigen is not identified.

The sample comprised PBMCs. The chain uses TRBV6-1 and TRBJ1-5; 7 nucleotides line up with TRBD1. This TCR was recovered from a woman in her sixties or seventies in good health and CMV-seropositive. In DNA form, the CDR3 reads TGTGCCAGCAGTGACGGACAGGTCCGCAATCAGCCCCAGCATTTT. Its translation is CASSDGQVRNQPQHF.